The TCR beta chain under discussion was sequenced for a study of CD8+CD57+ T cells in acquired aplastic anemia. About the research overall: Mean DNA quantity obtained from sorted CD4+ and CD8+ cells was about 3 ug.

From germline, CDR1 is SGHAT and CDR2 FQNNGV. V lost 5 bases and J lost 3; bases outside the gene matches: 5. The CDR3 contains 16 residues. Genomic DNA served as template for TCR beta VDJ and CDR3 profiling. From the reads, TCRdb called clonotypes with MiXCR, one entry per CDR3 protein. The top ten clones hold 3.2% of a sample with approximately 170,000 distinct CDR3 sequences, over 40% of them seen once. Whoever was chosen for sequencing had shown CD8+CD57+ cell expansion by flow cytometry. The TCR comes from a human donor with aplastic anemia. J is TRBJ2-3 and V is TRBV11-2, with 13 bases lining up with TRBD2. Sequencing used sorted CD4+, CD8+, or CD8+CD57+ T cells (not recorded which) from PBMCs. This CDR3 is CASSLWTSGGTDTQYF. The DNA of the CDR3 is TGTGCCAGCAGCCTCTGGACTAGCGGGGGAACAGATACGCAGTATTTT.